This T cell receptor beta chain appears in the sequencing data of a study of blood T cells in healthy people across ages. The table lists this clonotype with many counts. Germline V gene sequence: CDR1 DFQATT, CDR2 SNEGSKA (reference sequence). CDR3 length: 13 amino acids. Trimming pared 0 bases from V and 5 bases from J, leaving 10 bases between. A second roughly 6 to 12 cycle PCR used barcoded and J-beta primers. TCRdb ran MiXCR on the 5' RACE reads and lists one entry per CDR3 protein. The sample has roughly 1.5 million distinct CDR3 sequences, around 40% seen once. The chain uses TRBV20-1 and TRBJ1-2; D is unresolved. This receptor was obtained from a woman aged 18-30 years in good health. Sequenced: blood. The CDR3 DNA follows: TGCAGTGCTAGAGATCCCTCCTTATATGGCTACACCTTC. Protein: CSARDPSLYGYTF.